This T cell receptor (beta chain) was documented in a study of shared clonotypes between healthy human individuals. CDR1 SGHRS and CDR2 YFSETQ come from the germline V gene. This CDR3 comprises 15 residues. The V and J ends lost 0 bases and 0 bases respectively, with 7 bases between them. Of note for this clone: The antigen is not known. This CDR3 is also generated by other DNA sequences in the sample.

The study's findings and limits: It was only blood that was sampled, and tissue repertoires likely differ.

TCRdb's table, derived via immunoSEQ multiplex PCR, lists solely in-frame clones and lacks some. The table records approximately 1,500,000 clones, approximately 96% of them present only once. V and J are TRBV5-1 and TRBJ2-1; unclear D gene. The sequence derives from a man aged 25-45 years in good health. Sequencing was performed on naive CD4+ T cells sorted from blood. Subset noted: CD45RA+ positively selected. The DNA for the CDR3 is TGCGCCAGCAGCTTGGACCTCCCCTCCTACAATGAGCAGTTCTTC. It codes for CASSLDLPSYNEQFF.